This T cell receptor beta chain is drawn from a study of early T cells in non-severe SARS-CoV-2 infection. TCRdb reprocessed the 5' RACE reads via MiXCR and lists one record per CDR3 protein. The sample holds tens of thousands of distinct CDR3 sequences, roughly an eighth seen once. This clonotype was found many times. The germline V gene has CDR1 SGHNT and CDR2 YYREEE (reference sequence). The length of the CDR3 is 14 residues. V shed 3 bases, J shed 1 base, and the junction held 2 bases outside the gene matches. The receptor was isolated from an adult who was a healthcare worker with PCR-confirmed SARS-CoV-2 infection or an uninfected control (not recorded which). The sequencing input was whole blood. The gene calls are TRBV5-4 and TRBJ2-5, with TRBD2 matching over 8 bases. CDR3 DNA: TGTGCCAGCAGCTGGAGCGGGGGCCAAGAGACCCAGTACTTC. Its translation: CASSWSGGQETQYF.